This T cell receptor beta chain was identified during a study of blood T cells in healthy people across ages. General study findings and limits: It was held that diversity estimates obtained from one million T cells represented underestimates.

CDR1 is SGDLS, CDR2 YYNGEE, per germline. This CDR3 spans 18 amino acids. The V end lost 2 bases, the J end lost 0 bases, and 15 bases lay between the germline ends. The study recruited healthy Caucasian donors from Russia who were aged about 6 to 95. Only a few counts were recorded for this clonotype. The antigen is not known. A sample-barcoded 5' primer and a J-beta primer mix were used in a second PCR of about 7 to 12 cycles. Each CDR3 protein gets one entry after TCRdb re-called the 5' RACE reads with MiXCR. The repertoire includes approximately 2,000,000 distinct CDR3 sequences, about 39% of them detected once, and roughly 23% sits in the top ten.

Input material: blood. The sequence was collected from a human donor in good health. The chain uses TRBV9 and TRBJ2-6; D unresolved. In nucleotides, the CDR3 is TGTGCCAGCAGCGTCTACTGTGGCTCATGCTCTGGGGCCAACGTCCTGACTTTC. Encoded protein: CASSVYCGSCSGANVLTF.